The T cell receptor beta chain under discussion was sequenced for a study of blood T cell repertoires in COVID-19. Overall study context: From T cells, B-cell-depleted T cells, or PBMCs came the material, which was cDNA or gDNA.

In terms of age and location, participants ranged from roughly 18 to 90 years and lived in approximately 26 US areas. Donors were grouped by their self-reported clinical history. Among Cohort 3 donors, those recovered had two negative PCRs, clearance, or symptom resolution. Sequenced by immunoSEQ multiplex PCR; TCRdb stores in-frame clones only, minus some. This table holds about 130,000 clones, around nine tenths found once. Germline V gene lookup returns CDR1 MNHNY and CDR2 SVGAGI (reference sequence). This CDR3 is built from 12 residues. V was cut by 8 bases and J by 4 bases, with 12 bases left in between.

V usage is TRBV6-6 and J usage is TRBJ2-7; a weak D match, TRBD1 (5 bases). The clonotype comes from a woman aged 50 to 60 who had recovered from COVID-19. Sequencing used PBMCs or T cells enriched from blood (not recorded which). DNA of the CDR3: TGTGCCAGCGGGGCAGCCATATACGAGCAGTACTTC. Protein product: CASGAAIYEQYF.